The 13 T cell receptor beta chains below all came from one sample that was sequenced in a study of blood T cell repertoires in COVID-19. The protocol was immunoSEQ multiplex PCR, while the TCRdb copy is restricted to in-frame clones and leaves out a portion. The table shows under 200,000 clones, with around 80% occurring only once. Sequencing was done on a sample of PBMCs or T cells enriched from blood (not recorded which). Receptor source: a woman in her 50s in a cohort exposed to, infected with or recovered from COVID-19 (not recorded which).

The CDR3 sequence is CASSASGGREQYF. The CDR3 coding sequence is TGTGCCAGCAGTGCCAGCGGGGGGCGCGAGCAGTACTTC. V usage is TRBV2 and J usage is TRBJ2-7; 9 bases match TRBD2. J was trimmed by 6 bases and V by 4 bases; bases with no gene match: 4. The CDR3 spans 13 residues. The germline V gene encodes CDR1 SNHLY and CDR2 FYNNEI.

V is TRBV19 and J is TRBJ2-5; a weak D match, TRBD2 (6 bases). The CDR3 totals 18 residues. CDR1 is LNHDA and CDR2 is SQIVND in the germline V gene (reference sequence). The V and J ends lost 3 bases and 1 base respectively, with 21 bases between them. CDR3 DNA: TGTGCCAGTAGTATGGGGTCCGGAGGGAGGTCGGTCCAAGAGACCCAGTACTTC. Translation gives CASSMGSGGRSVQETQYF.

The rearrangement links TRBV5-1 to TRBJ1-3, with a tentative D call TRBD1 (5 bases). Trimming shortened V by 4 bases and J by 0 bases, and 17 bases separated the two germline ends. This CDR3 region has 17 residues. The V gene's germline CDR1 is SGHRS and CDR2 YFSETQ. Here the CDR3 DNA reads TGCGCCAGCAGCGGAGGTTCGGGACTCCCCTCTGGAAACACCATATATTTT. Residues: CASSGGSGLPSGNTIYF.

The rearrangement links TRBV5-6 to TRBJ1-5; D is uncertain. The CDR3 runs 18 residues. Germline CDR1 SGHDT, CDR2 YYEEEE. Trimming pared 1 base from V and 0 bases from J, leaving 17 bases between. The CDR3 sequence is CASSLTTTNIYSNQPQHF. CDR3 nucleotide sequence: TGTGCCAGCAGCTTGACAACCACAAACATTTATAGCAATCAGCCCCAGCATTTT.

In its sample, this clone was seen once. This sequence joins TRBV5-1 and TRBJ1-3, with D hard to call. The V end was cut by 5 bases, the J end by 1 base, with 10 bases between. CDR3 length: 14 residues. Per germline, CDR1 SGHRS and CDR2 YFSETQ. The CDR3 loop is CASRSEPSGNTIYF. The CDR3 coding sequence is TGCGCCAGCAGGTCGGAGCCTTCTGGAAACACCATATATTTT.

V gene TRBV27 combines with J gene TRBJ2-5; D perhaps matches TRBD2 (6 bases). V lost 5 bases to trimming and J lost 3 bases, with 19 bases between them. This CDR3 spans 16 amino acids. The germline CDR1 and CDR2 sequences are MNHEY and SMNVEV (reference sequence). CDR3 sequence: CASSPWGGVVKETQYF. DNA for the CDR3: TGTGCCAGCAGTCCTTGGGGCGGGGTCGTTAAAGAGACCCAGTACTTC.

The chain joins TRBV10-1 to TRBJ2-2; 8 nucleotides agree with TRBD2. The junction had 2 bases not matched to a gene; V was cut back by 2 bases and J by 9 bases. The CDR3 totals 13 residues. Germline V lookup: CDR1 WNHNN, CDR2 SYGVQD (reference sequence). CDR3 sequence reads: CASSEAGGRELFF. DNA of the CDR3: TGCGCCAGCAGTGAGGCGGGGGGCAGGGAGCTGTTTTTT.

V usage is TRBV27 and J usage is TRBJ2-3; the match to TRBD1 covers 10 bases. The CDR3 has 16 residues. With V trimmed by 3 bases and J by 2 bases, 5 bases remained unmatched. Looked up from germline, CDR1 is MNHEY and CDR2 is SMNVEV (reference sequence). The CDR3 reads CASSFGTGANTDTQYF. CDR3 coding DNA: TGTGCCAGCAGTTTCGGGACAGGGGCTAACACAGATACGCAGTATTTT.

The chain has TRBV2 and TRBJ2-1, with 9 bases fitting TRBD1. The CDR3 loop spans 14 amino acids. J lost 6 bases, V lost 6 bases, and 6 bases had no gene match. The germline gives CDR1 SNHLY, CDR2 FYNNEI. In DNA form, the CDR3 reads TGTGCCAGCAGCCTGGCGACAGGGGGCAATGAGCAGTTCTTC. This sequence encodes CASSLATGGNEQFF.

The genes are TRBV2 and TRBJ1-2, with D possibly TRBD1 on 6 matching bases. The V and J ends lost 10 bases and 2 bases respectively, with 20 bases between them. The CDR3 is 15 amino acids. CDR1 is SNHLY, CDR2 FYNNEI, per germline. The DNA of the CDR3 is TGTGCCAAAGGGGGTCCGTCAACCATAAACTATGGCTACACCTTC. Amino acid sequence: CAKGGPSTINYGYTF.

The V gene is TRBV2, the J gene TRBJ2-3; TRBD1 aligns across 7 bases. Germline CDR1 SNHLY, CDR2 FYNNEI. CDR3 length: 12 residues. V gave up 7 bases and J gave up 4 bases; unmatched junction bases: 2. CDR3 loop: CASKGAADTQYF. CDR3 sequence (DNA): TGTGCCAGCAAGGGGGCGGCAGATACGCAGTATTTT.

The chain joins TRBV20-1 to TRBJ1-4, with D unresolved. V gave up 6 bases and J gave up 11 bases, with 10 bases separating them. Germline-derived CDR1 and CDR2 are DFQATT and SNEGSKA (reference sequence). The CDR3 covers 10 residues. CDR3 nucleotide sequence: TGCAGTGCCCAGTCCGTGAAACTGTTTTTT. Protein product: CSAQSVKLFF.

This sequence joins TRBV6-5 and TRBJ1-6; D unclear. Germline values: CDR1 MNHEY, CDR2 SVGAGI. Trimming took off 8 bases at V and 12 bases at J, with 11 bases between the two ends. This CDR3 has 11 residues. The CDR3 sequence: CASGRGQPLHF. In DNA, the CDR3 is TGTGCCAGCGGGAGAGGGCAACCCCTCCACTTT.